This T cell receptor (beta chain) appears in the sequencing data of a study of blood T cell repertoires in COVID-19. Overall study context: There were acute and convalescent COVID-19 samples, and they came from the United States, Italy and Spain.

TCRdb's copy holds only in-frame clones and misses some; the assay was immunoSEQ multiplex PCR. This sample yields 150,000 to 200,000 clones, of which under 80% are seen a single time; around 2.7% belongs to the top ten. V was clipped by 7 bases and J by 6 bases; unmatched bases: 11. This CDR3 region has 15 residues. CDR1 is MNHEY and CDR2 is SVGAGI in the germline V gene. This clone was recorded at least ten times. The sample comprised peripheral blood. The sequence derives from a man in his 70s with acute or convalescent COVID-19. The J gene is TRBJ2-1, the V gene TRBV6-5, with 8 bases identical to TRBD2. In nucleotides, the CDR3 is TGTGCCAGCAACTCAAGGGGACTAGTAGGCAATGAGCAGTTCTTC. It codes for CASNSRGLVGNEQFF.